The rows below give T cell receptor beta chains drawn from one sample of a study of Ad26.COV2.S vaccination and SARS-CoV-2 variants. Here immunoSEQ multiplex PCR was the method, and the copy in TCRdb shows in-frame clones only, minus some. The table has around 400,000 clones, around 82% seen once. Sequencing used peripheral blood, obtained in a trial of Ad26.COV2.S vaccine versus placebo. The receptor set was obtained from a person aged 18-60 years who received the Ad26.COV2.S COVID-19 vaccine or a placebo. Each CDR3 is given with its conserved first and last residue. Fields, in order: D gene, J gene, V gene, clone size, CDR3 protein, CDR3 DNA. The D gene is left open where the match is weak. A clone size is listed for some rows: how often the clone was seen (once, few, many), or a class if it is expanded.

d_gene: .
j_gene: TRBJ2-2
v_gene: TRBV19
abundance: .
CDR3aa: CASTFWRGADTGELFF
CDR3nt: TGTGCCAGTACTTTCTGGAGGGGAGCGGACACCGGGGAGCTGTTTTTT

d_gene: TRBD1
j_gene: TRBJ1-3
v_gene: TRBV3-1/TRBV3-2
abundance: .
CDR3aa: CASSHLDRPGNTIYF
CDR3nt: TGTGCCAGCAGCCACTTGGACAGGCCTGGAAACACCATATATTTT

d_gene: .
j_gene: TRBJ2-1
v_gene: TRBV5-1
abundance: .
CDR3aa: CASSRGTSHNEQFF
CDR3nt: TGCGCCAGCAGCCGTGGGACTTCGCATAATGAGCAGTTCTTC

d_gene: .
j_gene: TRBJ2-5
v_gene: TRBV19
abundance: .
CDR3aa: CASSRAWGETQYF
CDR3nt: TGTGCCAGTAGTCGGGCGTGGGGAGAGACCCAGTACTTC

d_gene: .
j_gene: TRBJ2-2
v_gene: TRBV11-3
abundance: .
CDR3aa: CASSRWSGVGNGELFF
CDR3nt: TGTGCCAGCAGCCGATGGTCAGGAGTAGGAAACGGGGAGCTGTTTTTT

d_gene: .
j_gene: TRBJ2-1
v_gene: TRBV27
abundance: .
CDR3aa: CASSLSISGHEQFF
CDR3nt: TGTGCCAGCAGTTTATCGATCTCAGGGCATGAGCAGTTCTTC

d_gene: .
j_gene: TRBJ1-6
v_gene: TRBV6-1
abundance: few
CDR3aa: CASSDRDYSPLHF
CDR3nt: TGTGCCAGCAGTGATAGGGATTACTCACCCCTCCACTTT

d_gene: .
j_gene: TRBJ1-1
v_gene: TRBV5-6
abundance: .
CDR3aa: CASSFGLINTEAFF
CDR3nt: TGTGCCAGCAGCTTCGGGCTGATTAACACTGAAGCTTTCTTT

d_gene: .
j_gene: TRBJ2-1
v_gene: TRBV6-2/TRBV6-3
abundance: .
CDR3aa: CASSYSRGEQFF
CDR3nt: TGTGCCAGCAGTTACTCAAGGGGCGAGCAGTTCTTC

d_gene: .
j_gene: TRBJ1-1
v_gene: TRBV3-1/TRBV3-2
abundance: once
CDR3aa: CASSQEETANTEAFF
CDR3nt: TGTGCCAGCAGCCAAGAGGAGACTGCGAACACTGAAGCTTTCTTT

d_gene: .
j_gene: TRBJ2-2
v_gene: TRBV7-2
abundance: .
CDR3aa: CASSPRVGNTGELFF
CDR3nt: TGTGCCAGCAGCCCCAGGGTTGGGAACACCGGGGAGCTGTTTTTT

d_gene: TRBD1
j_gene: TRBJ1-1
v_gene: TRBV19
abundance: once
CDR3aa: CASSPGTGLEDTEAFF
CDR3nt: TGTGCCAGTTCCCCCGGGACAGGGTTGGAGGACACTGAAGCTTTCTTT

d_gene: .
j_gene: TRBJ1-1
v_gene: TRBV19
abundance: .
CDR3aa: CASTDHGRGKAFF
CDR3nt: TGTGCCAGTACGGATCATGGACGGGGTAAAGCTTTCTTT

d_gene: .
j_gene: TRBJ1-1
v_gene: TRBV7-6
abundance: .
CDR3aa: CASSPGMNTEAFF
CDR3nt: TGTGCCAGCAGCCCGGGTATGAACACTGAAGCTTTCTTT

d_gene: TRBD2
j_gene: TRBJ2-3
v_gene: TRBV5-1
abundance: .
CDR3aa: CASSSSSGGASDTQYF
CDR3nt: TGCGCCAGCAGCTCTTCTAGCGGGGGGGCCTCAGATACGCAGTATTTT

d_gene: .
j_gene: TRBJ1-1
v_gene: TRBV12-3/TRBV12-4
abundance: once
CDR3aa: CASKEPQGEAFF
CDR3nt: TGTGCCAGCAAAGAGCCCCAGGGTGAAGCTTTCTTT

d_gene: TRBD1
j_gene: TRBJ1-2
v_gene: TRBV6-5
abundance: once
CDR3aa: CASSSPGQGAYGYTF
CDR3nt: TGTGCCAGCAGTTCGCCGGGACAGGGGGCGTATGGCTACACCTTC

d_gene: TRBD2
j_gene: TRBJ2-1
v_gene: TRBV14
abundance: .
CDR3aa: CASSLRQGLAGDNEQFF
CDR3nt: TGTGCCAGCAGCCTAAGACAGGGACTAGCGGGAGACAATGAGCAGTTCTTC

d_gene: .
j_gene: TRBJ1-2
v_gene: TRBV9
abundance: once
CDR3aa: CASSVAGGGSGYTF
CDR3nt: TGTGCCAGCAGCGTAGCGGGGGGCGGAAGTGGCTACACCTTC

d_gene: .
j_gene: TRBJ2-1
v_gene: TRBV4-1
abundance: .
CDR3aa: CASSHPSYNEQFF
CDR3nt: TGCGCCAGCAGCCATCCCTCCTACAATGAGCAGTTCTTC

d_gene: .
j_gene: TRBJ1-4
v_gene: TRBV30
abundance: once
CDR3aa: CAWSLPGGEKLFF
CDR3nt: TGTGCCTGGAGTCTCCCGGGGGGCGAAAAACTGTTTTTT

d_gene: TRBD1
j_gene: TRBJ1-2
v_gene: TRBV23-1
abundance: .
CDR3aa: CASSQQQGAGYGYTF
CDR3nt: TGCGCCAGCAGTCAACAACAGGGGGCGGGGTATGGCTACACCTTC

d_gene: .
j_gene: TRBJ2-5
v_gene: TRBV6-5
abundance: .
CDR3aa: CASSWTVAETQYF
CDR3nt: TGTGCCAGCAGTTGGACAGTCGCCGAGACCCAGTACTTC

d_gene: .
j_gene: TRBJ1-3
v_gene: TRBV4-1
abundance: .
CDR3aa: CASSQDPARSRNTIYF
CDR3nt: TGCGCCAGCAGCCAAGACCCGGCCAGGTCCAGAAACACCATATATTTT

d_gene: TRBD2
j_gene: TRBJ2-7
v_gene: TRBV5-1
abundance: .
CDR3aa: CASSPLTGGFWEQYF
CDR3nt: TGCGCCAGCAGCCCACTTACGGGAGGCTTTTGGGAGCAGTACTTC

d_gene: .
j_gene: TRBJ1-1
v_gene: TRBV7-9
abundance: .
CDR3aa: CASSPTGANTEAFF
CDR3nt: TGTGCCAGCAGCCCAACCGGGGCGAACACTGAAGCTTTCTTT

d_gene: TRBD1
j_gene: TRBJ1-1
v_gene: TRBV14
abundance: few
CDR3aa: CASSLMTGSEAFF
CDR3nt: TGTGCCAGCAGCCTAATGACAGGGTCTGAAGCTTTCTTT

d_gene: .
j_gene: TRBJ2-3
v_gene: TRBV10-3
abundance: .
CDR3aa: CAISGTRLASTDTQYF
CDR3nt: TGTGCCATCAGTGGGACGCGATTGGCTAGCACAGATACGCAGTATTTT

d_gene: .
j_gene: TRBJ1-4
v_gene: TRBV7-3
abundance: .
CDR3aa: CASSLKRGLNEKLFF
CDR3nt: TGTGCCAGCAGCTTAAAGCGGGGATTAAATGAAAAACTGTTTTTT

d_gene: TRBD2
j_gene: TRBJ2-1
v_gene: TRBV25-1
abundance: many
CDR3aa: CASSVSASGRPEQFF
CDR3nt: TGTGCCAGCAGTGTTTCTGCCAGCGGGAGGCCCGAGCAGTTCTTC

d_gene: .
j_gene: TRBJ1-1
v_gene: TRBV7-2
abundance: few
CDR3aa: CASSLAGTNTEAFF
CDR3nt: TGTGCCAGCAGCTTAGCAGGAACGAACACTGAAGCTTTCTTT

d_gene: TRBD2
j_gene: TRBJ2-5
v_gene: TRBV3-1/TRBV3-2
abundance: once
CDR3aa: CASSQRGVRETQYF
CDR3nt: TGTGCCAGCAGCCAGCGGGGGGTACGGGAGACCCAGTACTTC

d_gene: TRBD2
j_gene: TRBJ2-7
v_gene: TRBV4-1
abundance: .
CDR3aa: CASSQETSGQGQYF
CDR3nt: TGCGCCAGCAGCCAGGAGACTAGCGGACAAGGGCAGTACTTC

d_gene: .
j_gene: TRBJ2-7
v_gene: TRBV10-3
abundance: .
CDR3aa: CAISETSYEQYF
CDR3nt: TGTGCCATCAGCGAGACTAGCTACGAGCAGTACTTC

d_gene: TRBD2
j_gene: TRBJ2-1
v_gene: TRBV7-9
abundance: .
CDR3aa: CASSPLKAGLNNEQFF
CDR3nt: TGTGCCAGCAGCCCTTTGAAAGCGGGGCTAAACAATGAGCAGTTCTTC

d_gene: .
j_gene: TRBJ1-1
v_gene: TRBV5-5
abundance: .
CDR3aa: CASSFMGSTEAFF
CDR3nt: TGTGCCAGCAGCTTCATGGGGAGCACTGAAGCTTTCTTT

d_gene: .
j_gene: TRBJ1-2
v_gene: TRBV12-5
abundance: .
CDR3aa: CASGLGGASGYTF
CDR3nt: TGTGCTAGTGGTTTGGGGGGGGCTAGTGGCTACACCTTC

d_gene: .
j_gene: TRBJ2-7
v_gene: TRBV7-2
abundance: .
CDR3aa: CASSLQGLRSYEQYF
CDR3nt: TGTGCCAGCAGCTTGCAGGGGCTGAGATCCTACGAGCAGTACTTC

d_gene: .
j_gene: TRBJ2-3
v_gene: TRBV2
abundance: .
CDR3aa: CASCHSTDTQYF
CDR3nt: TGTGCCAGCTGCCATAGCACAGATACGCAGTATTTT

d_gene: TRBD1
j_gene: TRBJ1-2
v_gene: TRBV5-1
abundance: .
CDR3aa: CASSYRRPGTAAYGYTF
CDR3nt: TGCGCCAGCAGCTACCGCAGACCCGGGACAGCTGCCTATGGCTACACCTTC